This T cell receptor beta chain was recorded in a study of blood T cell repertoires in COVID-19. Study context: T cells, B-cell-depleted T cells, or PBMCs provided the cDNA or gDNA that served as material.

Clones were sequenced by immunoSEQ multiplex PCR, and TCRdb holds only the in-frame ones, with some missing. The sample lists roughly 120,000 clones; 85% to 90% were seen once. This CDR3 region has 11 residues. The sample consisted of peripheral blood. This chain joins TRBV12-2 and TRBJ2-7; the table calls TRBD2, which could not be checked here. TRBV12-2 is flagged as a pseudogene. This clonotype was sampled from a woman in her 50s with acute or convalescent COVID-19. In DNA, the CDR3 is TGTGCAAGTCGCCCGTACTACGAGCAGTACTTC. Translation gives CASRPYYEQYF.